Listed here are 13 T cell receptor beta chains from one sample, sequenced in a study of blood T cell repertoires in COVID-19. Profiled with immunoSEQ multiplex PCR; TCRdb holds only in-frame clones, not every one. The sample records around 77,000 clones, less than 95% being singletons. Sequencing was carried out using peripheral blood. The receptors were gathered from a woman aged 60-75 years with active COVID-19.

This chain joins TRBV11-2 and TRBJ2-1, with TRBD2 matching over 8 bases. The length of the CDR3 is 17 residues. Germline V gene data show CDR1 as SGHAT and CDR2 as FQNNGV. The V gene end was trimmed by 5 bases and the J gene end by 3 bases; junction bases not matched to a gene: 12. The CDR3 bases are TGTGCCAGCAGCCCCTGGGGTGGCGGGAGGTTCTACAATGAGCAGTTCTTC. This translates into CASSPWGGGRFYNEQFF.

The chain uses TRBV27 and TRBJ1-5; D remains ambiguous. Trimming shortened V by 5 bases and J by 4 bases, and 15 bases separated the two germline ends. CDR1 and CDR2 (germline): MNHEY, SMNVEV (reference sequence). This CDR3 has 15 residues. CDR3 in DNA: TGTGCCAGCAGTCCATACCTCGGAGATAATCAGCCCCAGCATTTT. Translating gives CASSPYLGDNQPQHF.

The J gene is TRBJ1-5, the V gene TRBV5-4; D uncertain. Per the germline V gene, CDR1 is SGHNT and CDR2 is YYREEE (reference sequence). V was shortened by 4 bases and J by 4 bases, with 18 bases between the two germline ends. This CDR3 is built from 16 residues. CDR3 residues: CASSPARGVRNQPQHF. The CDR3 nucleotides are TGTGCCAGCAGCCCCGCCCGCGGGGTTCGGAATCAGCCCCAGCATTTT. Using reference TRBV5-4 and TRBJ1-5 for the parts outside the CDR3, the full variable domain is ETGVTQSPTHLIKTRGQQVTLRCSSQSGHNTVSWYQQALGQGPQFIFQYYREEENGRGNFPPRFSGLQFPNYSSELNVNALELDDSALYLCASSPARGVRNQPQHFGDGTRLSIL.

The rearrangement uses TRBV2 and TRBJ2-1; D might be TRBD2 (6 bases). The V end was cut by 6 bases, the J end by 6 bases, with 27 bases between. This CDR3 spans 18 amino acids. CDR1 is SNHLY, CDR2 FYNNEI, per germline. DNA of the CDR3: TGTGCCAGCAGAGGAGCGGGCCTAATCCCGGCCGCGTCCAATGAGCAGTTCTTC. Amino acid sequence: CASRGAGLIPAASNEQFF.

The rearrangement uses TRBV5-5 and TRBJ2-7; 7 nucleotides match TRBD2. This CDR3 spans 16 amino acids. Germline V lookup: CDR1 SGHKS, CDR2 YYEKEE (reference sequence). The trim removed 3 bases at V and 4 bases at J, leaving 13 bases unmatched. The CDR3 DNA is TGTGCCAGCAGCTCGTCGGCGGGAGTAGAGGGGTACGAGCAGTACTTC. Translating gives CASSSSAGVEGYEQYF.

CDR3 sequence: CASSSDRVYGYTF. CDR3 nucleotide sequence: TGTGCCAGCAGCTCGGACAGAGTCTATGGCTACACCTTC. This chain links TRBV6-6 with TRBJ1-2; maybe TRBD1 (6 bases). The CDR3 totals 13 residues. CDR1 and CDR2 from the germline V gene are MNHNY and SVGAGI (reference sequence). Trimming cost V 6 bases and J 4 bases, with 12 bases left between them.

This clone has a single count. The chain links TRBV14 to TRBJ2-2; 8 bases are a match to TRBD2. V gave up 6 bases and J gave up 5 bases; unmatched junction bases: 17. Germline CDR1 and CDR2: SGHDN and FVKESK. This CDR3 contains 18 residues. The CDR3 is CASSYRALRTSTTGELFF. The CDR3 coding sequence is TGTGCCAGCAGTTACAGGGCCTTAAGGACTAGCACTACCGGGGAGCTGTTTTTT.

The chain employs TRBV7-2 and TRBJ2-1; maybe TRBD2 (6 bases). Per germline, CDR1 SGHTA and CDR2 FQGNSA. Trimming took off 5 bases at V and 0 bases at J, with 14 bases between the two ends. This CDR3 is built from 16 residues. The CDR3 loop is CASSASGSVSYNEQFF. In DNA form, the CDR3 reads TGTGCCAGCAGCGCCTCCGGGAGCGTCTCCTACAATGAGCAGTTCTTC.

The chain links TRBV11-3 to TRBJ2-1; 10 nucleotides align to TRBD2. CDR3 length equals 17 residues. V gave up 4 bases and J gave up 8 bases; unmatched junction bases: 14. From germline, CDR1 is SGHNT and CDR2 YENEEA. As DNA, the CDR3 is TGTGCCAGCAGCTCCCCCTCGCTAGCGGGAGATAAATATGAGCAGTTCTTC. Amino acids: CASSSPSLAGDKYEQFF.

The CDR3 DNA reads as TGTGCCAGCAGCGTAGGGGCTAGCGGGAGTGCAGATACGCAGTATTTT. This gives the protein CASSVGASGSADTQYF. This chain joins TRBV9 and TRBJ2-3; 10 positions match TRBD2. From germline, CDR1 is SGDLS and CDR2 YYNGEE. The CDR3 is made up of 16 amino acids. After removal of 0 bases from V and 4 bases from J, the junction contained 5 bases not matched to a gene.

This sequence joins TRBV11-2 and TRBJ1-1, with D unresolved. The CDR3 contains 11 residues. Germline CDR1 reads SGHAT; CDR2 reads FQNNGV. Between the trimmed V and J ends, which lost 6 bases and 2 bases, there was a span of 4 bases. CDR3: CASRLNTEAFF. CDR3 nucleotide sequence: TGTGCCAGCAGACTTAACACTGAAGCTTTCTTT.

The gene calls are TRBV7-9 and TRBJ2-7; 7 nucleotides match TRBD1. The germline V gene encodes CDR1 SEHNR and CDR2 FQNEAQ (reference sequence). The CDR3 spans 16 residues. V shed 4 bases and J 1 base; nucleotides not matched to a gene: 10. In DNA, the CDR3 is TGTGCCAGCAGCTCCACTCGGCCGACAGGGTCCTACGAGCAGTACTTC. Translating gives CASSSTRPTGSYEQYF.

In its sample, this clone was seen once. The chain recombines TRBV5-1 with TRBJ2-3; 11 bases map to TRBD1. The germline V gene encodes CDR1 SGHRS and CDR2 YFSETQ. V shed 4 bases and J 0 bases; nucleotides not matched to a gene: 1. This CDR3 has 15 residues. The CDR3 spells CASSRTGGSTDTQYF. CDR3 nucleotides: TGCGCCAGCAGCAGGACAGGGGGCAGCACAGATACGCAGTATTTT.